Included here is one TCR beta chain sequence, with context. This entry comes from a study of blood T cell repertoires in COVID-19. Study in general: Samples representing acute and convalescent COVID-19 were sourced from the United States, Italy and Spain. In each case, the material was cDNA or gDNA derived from T cells, B-cell-depleted T cells, or PBMCs.

Methods used by the authors: Amplification with reference gene primers provided the estimates of nucleated cell counts. Here immunoSEQ multiplex PCR was the method, and the copy in TCRdb shows in-frame clones only, minus some. Clonal size and the V and J genes are those of that table, whereas D and trimming came from the DNA. Of around 150,000 clones listed, approximately 83% are singletons. Germline values: CDR1 SNHLY, CDR2 FYNNEI. Losses at the gene ends were 7 bases for V and 5 bases for J; bases not matched to a gene: 8. This CDR3 contains 13 residues. The sample consisted of peripheral blood. The V call is TRBV2, the J call TRBJ2-7; 7 bases agree with TRBD1. The sequence was collected from a man aged 65-85 years with acute or convalescent COVID-19. DNA for the CDR3: TGTGCCAGCAAATCCGGGACAGTAAACGAGCAGTACTTC. Its translation is CASKSGTVNEQYF. The full variable domain, rest sourced from reference TRBV2 and TRBJ2-7, is EPEVTQTPSHQVTQMGQEVILRCVPISNHLYFYWYRQILGQKVEFLVSFYNNEISEKSEIFDDQFSVERPDGSNFTLKIRSTKLEDSAMYFCASKSGTVNEQYFGPGTRLTVT.